Reported below is one T cell receptor beta chain. This record belongs to a study of blood T cell repertoires in COVID-19. About the study: Acute and convalescent COVID-19 samples came from the United States, Italy and Spain. T cells, B-cell-depleted T cells, or PBMCs provided the cDNA or gDNA that served as material.

In the original analysis: From reference gene primer amplification, estimates of nucleated cell counts were derived. TCRdb's table, derived via immunoSEQ multiplex PCR, lists solely in-frame clones and lacks some. V and J calls and clone size are as listed in that table; D and trimming were resolved from the DNA. Of about 73,000 clones listed, 80% to 85% are singletons. This CDR3 spans 14 amino acids. V dropped 1 base and J dropped 7 bases, with 10 bases sitting between them. The germline V gene encodes CDR1 MGHRA and CDR2 YSYEKL. The sequencing input was peripheral blood. The chain joins TRBV4-1 to TRBJ2-2; possibly TRBD2 for D (5 bases). The TCR originated in a man older than 75 with active or convalescent COVID-19. For the CDR3, the DNA is TGCGCCAGCAGCCAAGTTATGGGAGACGGGGAGCTGTTTTTT. Translation: CASSQVMGDGELFF.